This T cell receptor beta chain is from a study of lymphopenia after photon versus proton radiotherapy. Sequenced by immunoSEQ multiplex PCR; TCRdb stores in-frame clones only, minus some. This table holds some 38,000 clones, roughly nine tenths found once. Germline CDR1 reads MNHEY; CDR2 reads SVGAGI. CDR3 size: 16 residues. V was pared by 2 bases and J by 5 bases, with 10 bases of the junction left unmatched. Study-wide points: Only patients who died were analyzed for survival; proton advantage is unproven. Oligoclonal CD8+ Temra expansion after nadir drove photon patients' diversity drop. Relative stability marked proton patients; photon patients lost diversity and naive cells. Larger post-nadir TCR diversity loss correlated inversely with survival in deceased patients.

With regard to this clone: The antigen is not known.

The receptor was derived from a man aged 55 to 70 with cholangiocarcinoma. The chain carries TRBV6-5 and TRBJ2-7; 9 nucleotides align to TRBD1. The material sequenced was peripheral blood, taken from a patient treated with photon-based radiotherapy. CDR3 bases: TGTGCCAGCAGTTACGCTCGGACAGGGGATGACGACGAGCAGTACTTC. Protein: CASSYARTGDDDEQYF.